These T cell receptor beta chains were read from a single sample in a study of regulatory T cells in long-lasting Graves disease. TCRdb ran MiXCR on the multiplex PCR reads and lists one entry per CDR3 protein. This table has around 460,000 distinct CDR3 sequences, 20% to 25% appearing once. This specimen was peripheral blood mononuclear cells (PBMCs), taken when the disease was refractory, from a patient treated with antithyroid drugs. These receptors came from a female donor with Graves disease. CDR3s leave out the opening cysteine and the closing phenylalanine or tryptophan. The D gene is left open where the match is weak.

v_call	j_call	d_call	cdr3_aa
TRBV28	TRBJ2-7	TRBD2	ASSSLAESYEQY
TRBV19	TRBJ2-7	NA	ASSSTKSRGHEQY
TRBV28	TRBJ2-3	TRBD1	ASSLPDRGYGDTQY
TRBV2	TRBJ2-2	TRBD1	ASSRQGEETGELF
TRBV10-3	TRBJ1-1	NA	AIKGEVNTEAF
TRBV19	TRBJ1-2	NA	ASSIPGSFSYGYT
TRBV5-1	TRBJ2-7	TRBD1	ASSLEPTGTYEQY
TRBV2	TRBJ2-2	NA	ASTTQSSNTGELF
TRBV7-9	TRBJ1-6	NA	ASSRTDGTDNSPLH
TRBV5-1	TRBJ2-7	TRBD2	ASSPSGNLAESQY
TRBV7-9	TRBJ2-2	TRBD2	ASSDSGRALGNTGELF
TRBV7-9	TRBJ2-2	NA	AGNKGPGLGTGELF
TRBV12-3/TRBV12-4	TRBJ1-5	TRBD1	ASTRGDSKQPQH
TRBV6-1	TRBJ1-2	TRBD1	ASSTGTGPYGYT
TRBV4-1	TRBJ1-6	NA	ASSQDGASPLH
TRBV11-3	TRBJ2-1	NA	ASSLDWFSEQF
TRBV6-2/TRBV6-3	TRBJ2-2	TRBD1	ASSGRTGGAGELF
TRBV6-5	TRBJ2-7	NA	ASSYSGRRSYEQY
TRBV12-3/TRBV12-4	TRBJ1-2	TRBD1	ASTPGTGGGYT
TRBV30	TRBJ2-5	TRBD1	AWSAKTGSTQY
TRBV5-5	TRBJ2-7	NA	ASRPNILGSSYEQY
TRBV6-1	TRBJ1-6	TRBD1	ASTRQGEGSPLH
TRBV6-1	TRBJ1-1	NA	ASSPRGRGDTEAF
TRBV20-1	TRBJ2-7	TRBD1	SANRDREDEQY
TRBV7-9	TRBJ2-7	NA	ASSFGGVEQY
TRBV7-2	TRBJ2-5	TRBD2	ASSLTSGAQETQY
TRBV24-1	TRBJ2-5	TRBD1	ATSDPRDSAETQY
TRBV9	TRBJ1-4	NA	ASSPLGTRGNEKLF
TRBV28	TRBJ1-5	NA	ASSPSGKPQH
TRBV3-1	TRBJ2-2	NA	ASSMGQNTGELF
TRBV6-5	TRBJ2-1	NA	ASSSTVVKRRHEQF
TRBV28	TRBJ2-6	NA	ASSLWDGISGANVLT
TRBV7-9	TRBJ1-4	NA	ASSSTAGTNEKLF
TRBV7-8	TRBJ1-4	NA	ASSLERVLTNEKLF
TRBV27	TRBJ2-1	NA	ASSPGTASYNEQF
TRBV24-1	TRBJ1-5	TRBD1	ATSTGGRQPQH